This is a list of T cell receptor beta chains from one sample in a study of OX40 agonist ivuxolimab in advanced cancers. TCRdb keeps only in-frame clones here, not all; method: immunoSEQ multiplex PCR. The sample contains more than 20,000 clones, roughly nine tenths of which appear only once. The material sequenced was CD4+ or CD8+ T cells sorted from blood, taken in a trial of the OX40 agonist ivuxolimab. The source is an adult with an advanced solid tumor such as melanoma, head and neck, liver or kidney cancer. Both conserved end residues are part of each CDR3. The D gene is left open where the match is weak. The size entry is marked missing in some rows and otherwise reads once, few, many or a size class.

size	V	J	D	CDR3	DNA
NA	TRBV5-1	TRBJ1-2	NA	CASSLAWLSHGYTF	TGCGCCAGCAGCTTGGCGTGGCTTTCCCACGGCTACACCTTC
NA	TRBV5-1	TRBJ2-7	TRBD2	CASSLGSGGAYEQYF	TGCGCCAGCAGCTTGGGTAGCGGGGGGGCGTACGAGCAGTACTTC
NA	TRBV6-1	TRBJ2-5	NA	CASSEDPGRRETQYF	TGTGCCAGCAGTGAAGATCCGGGGAGGCGAGAGACCCAGTACTTC
NA	TRBV9	TRBJ1-6	NA	CASGTPGRYNSPLHF	TGTGCCAGCGGGACGCCGGGGAGGTATAATTCACCCCTCCACTTT
NA	TRBV7-2	TRBJ2-7	NA	CASSPPGEQYF	TGTGCCAGCAGCCCACCGGGAGAGCAGTACTTC
NA	TRBV19	TRBJ2-5	NA	CASSIKWGVQETQYF	TGTGCCAGTAGTATTAAATGGGGAGTGCAAGAGACCCAGTACTTC
few	TRBV2	TRBJ2-7	NA	CASTVPDSYEQYF	TGTGCCAGCACGGTCCCCGATTCCTACGAGCAGTACTTC
NA	TRBV11-3	TRBJ2-1	TRBD1	CASSSDRVAYNEQFF	TGTGCCAGCAGCTCGGACAGGGTCGCCTACAATGAGCAGTTCTTC
NA	TRBV6-6	TRBJ2-7	NA	CATLDYEQYF	TGTGCCACCCTTGACTACGAGCAGTACTTC
NA	TRBV27	TRBJ2-5	NA	CASSLEGRGETQYF	TGTGCCAGCAGTTTAGAGGGGCGGGGAGAGACCCAGTACTTC
NA	TRBV5-4	TRBJ2-2	NA	CASSLTGKNTGELFF	TGTGCCAGCAGCTTGACAGGAAAGAACACCGGGGAGCTGTTTTTT
NA	TRBV11-2	TRBJ1-2	NA	CASSLGGSGPPYGYTF	TGTGCCAGCAGCTTAGGGGGATCGGGACCCCCTTATGGCTACACCTTC
NA	TRBV10-2	TRBJ2-7	NA	CASSGTRDHEQYF	TGCGCCAGCAGTGGAACCAGGGATCACGAGCAGTACTTC
NA	TRBV5-1	TRBJ2-3	TRBD1	CASSLVETGPDTQYF	TGCGCCAGCAGCTTAGTCGAGACAGGGCCAGATACGCAGTATTTT
NA	TRBV6-1	TRBJ1-2	NA	CASSYPEGYTF	TGTGCCAGCAGTTACCCCGAGGGCTACACCTTC
NA	TRBV19	TRBJ2-5	NA	CASSIGTAETQYF	TGTGCCAGTAGTATAGGGACGGCCGAGACCCAGTACTTC
medium-sized	TRBV15	TRBJ2-3	TRBD2	CATSKGTSGGDTQYF	TGTGCCACCAGCAAAGGGACTAGCGGGGGAGATACGCAGTATTTT
once	TRBV6-1	TRBJ1-3	NA	CASSPVSGNTIYF	TGTGCCAGCAGCCCCGTTAGTGGAAACACCATATATTTT
NA	TRBV19	TRBJ2-1	TRBD2	CASSRGLAANEQFF	TGTGCCAGTAGTAGGGGACTAGCGGCCAATGAGCAGTTCTTC
NA	TRBV7-9	TRBJ2-7	TRBD1	CASSTGTGQVSHEQYF	TGTGCCAGCAGCACCGGGACAGGGCAGGTGAGCCACGAGCAGTACTTC
NA	TRBV11-2	TRBJ2-1	TRBD2	CASSLAGSGGEYNEQFF	TGTGCCAGCAGCTTGGCCGGTTCGGGAGGGGAGTACAATGAGCAGTTCTTC
NA	TRBV7-8	TRBJ2-2	NA	CASSLNRQNTGELFF	TGTGCCAGCAGCTTAAATAGACAGAACACCGGGGAGCTGTTTTTT
NA	TRBV27	TRBJ2-7	TRBD2	CASTPGGTSPGEQYF	TGTGCCAGCACCCCGGGGGGGACTTCACCGGGCGAGCAGTACTTC
NA	TRBV7-3	TRBJ1-3	NA	CASSFDVGSGNTIYF	TGTGCCAGCAGCTTCGACGTCGGCTCTGGAAACACCATATATTTT
NA	TRBV18	TRBJ2-7	NA	CASSRTGLSYEQYF	TGTGCCAGCTCACGAACGGGACTCTCCTACGAGCAGTACTTC
NA	TRBV27	TRBJ1-2	TRBD1	CASSFGQGDYGYTF	TGTGCCAGCAGTTTTGGCCAGGGGGACTATGGCTACACCTTC
NA	TRBV28	TRBJ1-4	NA	CASSFRLGNERLFF	TGTGCCAGCAGTTTTCGCCTAGGTAATGAAAGACTGTTTTTT
NA	TRBV19	TRBJ2-7	NA	CASSTAGPSYEQYF	TGTGCCAGTAGTACAGCAGGACCATCCTACGAGCAGTACTTC
few	TRBV7-9	TRBJ2-2	NA	CASSLGTVNTGELFF	TGTGCCAGCAGCTTAGGGACAGTGAACACCGGGGAGCTGTTTTTT
NA	TRBV11-2	TRBJ2-1	NA	CASSQRGGGRSYNEQFF	TGTGCCAGCAGCCAAAGAGGGGGGGGTCGTTCCTACAATGAGCAGTTCTTC
NA	TRBV27	TRBJ2-3	TRBD2	CASGDYTDTQYF	TGTGCCAGCGGGGACTACACAGATACGCAGTATTTT
NA	TRBV7-8	TRBJ2-1	NA	CASSQVDTYNEQFF	TGTGCCAGCAGTCAAGTGGACACGTACAATGAGCAGTTCTTC
NA	TRBV27	TRBJ1-1	NA	CSTRSGAEAFF	TGTTCCACCAGATCCGGGGCTGAAGCTTTCTTT
NA	TRBV5-4	TRBJ2-3	TRBD2	CASSGERDYTDTQYF	TGTGCCAGCAGCGGGGAGCGGGACTACACAGATACGCAGTATTTT
NA	TRBV7-9	TRBJ2-7	NA	CASSSPGTATYEQYF	TGTGCCAGCAGCTCCCCGGGAACAGCCACCTACGAGCAGTACTTC
NA	TRBV5-6	TRBJ2-5	NA	CASSLELEETQYF	TGTGCCAGCAGCTTGGAACTAGAAGAGACCCAGTACTTC
NA	TRBV7-2	TRBJ2-7	TRBD2	CASSLGLAGFSYEQYF	TGTGCCAGCAGCTTGGGACTAGCGGGGTTCTCCTACGAGCAGTACTTC